This TCR beta chain is from a study of prognosis after radiotherapy for stage I lung cancer. Background on the study: There were about 13 patients with newly diagnosed primary stage I lung tumors and 4 or 5 patients with oligometastatic NSCLC after surgical resection of the primary tumor. In 3 to 5 fractions, radiotherapy was administered as SBRT with a biologically effective dose of at least 100 Gy.

CDR3 length equals 14 residues. Looked up from germline, CDR1 is SQVTM and CDR2 is ANQGSEA. Between the trimmed V and J ends, which lost 4 bases and 1 base, there was a span of 11 bases. This clonotype was observed once. A read error is possible here, since a much larger clone lies one base away. Two-round multiplex PCR on genomic DNA was the method by which TCR beta CDR3 was amplified. Amplification during the initial PCR round employed primers specific to each TRBV and TRBJ gene. Via MiXCR, TCRdb re-called the multiplex PCR reads, giving one row per CDR3 protein. The sample consists of approximately 18,000 distinct CDR3 sequences, 40% to 55% of them appearing once.

This chain joins TRBV29-1 and TRBJ2-1; D remains ambiguous. The input for sequencing was PBMCs, taken before or after stereotactic body radiation therapy (not recorded which). The receptor was isolated from a donor at least 50 years old with non-small cell lung cancer. CDR3 region: CSVVQLGSYNEQFF. The DNA for the CDR3 is TGCAGCGTTGTGCAATTGGGGTCCTACAATGAGCAGTTCTTC.